The present T cell receptor (beta chain) was sequenced within a study of T cell repertoires in cytomegalovirus infection. General study points: CMV-specific TCR beta clonotypes restricted by HLA-C dominated the ex vivo response.

TCRdb redid the calling of the reads with MiXCR, one entry per CDR3 protein. This sample has fewer than 700,000 distinct CDR3 sequences; approximately 24% occur once, and the top ten carry roughly 8%. For this clonotype: What it binds is unknown. It is likely a read error, because the conserved phenylalanine at the end of the CDR3 is missing.

The germline CDR1 and CDR2 sequences are DFQATT and SNEGSKA (reference sequence). V lost 0 bases and J 3 bases, leaving 15 bases between the germline ends. This CDR3 is built from 16 residues. Sequences were obtained from CD8+ T cells from PBMCs. The receptor was isolated from a human donor in good health (CMV status not recorded). Some clones in this sample may be carry-over from other donors' samples. The chain links TRBV20-1 to TRBJ2-1; D unclear. CDR3 amino acids: CSARDVGSTSYNEQFL. CDR3 coding DNA: TGCAGTGCTAGAGACGTCGGGTCTACAAGCTACAATGAGCAGTTCCTC.